Following are 14 T cell receptor beta chains from one sample sequenced in a study of blood T cell repertoires in COVID-19. Method: immunoSEQ multiplex PCR; TCRdb's copy keeps in-frame clones and lacks some. This table has 150,000 or so clones, roughly nine tenths appearing once. The sequencing input was peripheral blood. These TCRs come from a woman in her seventies with acute or convalescent COVID-19.

This chain connects TRBV5-1 to TRBJ2-1; 8 bases agree with TRBD1. This CDR3 is 16 amino acids long. Unmatched junction bases numbered 8, after V lost 2 bases and J lost 4 bases. Germline V gene sequence: CDR1 SGHRS, CDR2 YFSETQ. CDR3 in DNA: TGCGCCAGCAGCTTTAACCGGGACAGGACTTACAATGAGCAGTTCTTC. Its protein is CASSFNRDRTYNEQFF.

This chain links TRBV2 with TRBJ1-3; D is uncertain. The germline CDR1 and CDR2 sequences are SNHLY and FYNNEI. The CDR3 consists of 17 residues. V lost 3 bases to trimming and J lost 0 bases, with 15 bases between them. The CDR3 loop is CASSDFGSTHSGNTIYF. CDR3 coding DNA: TGTGCCAGCAGTGATTTCGGTAGTACCCACTCTGGAAACACCATATATTTT.

The CDR3 nucleotides read TGTGCCAGCTCACCCACTAGCGGCTACGAGCAGTACTTC. This gives the protein CASSPTSGYEQYF. The chain carries TRBV18 and TRBJ2-7; 8 bases align to TRBD2. Looked up from germline, CDR1 is KGHSH and CDR2 is LQKENI. J gave up 3 bases and V 3 bases, and 1 base lay outside the gene matches. The CDR3 length is 13 residues. Supplemented by reference TRBV18 and TRBJ2-7, the full variable domain reads NAGVMQNPRHLVRRRGQEARLRCSPMKGHSHVYWYRQLPEEGLKFMVYLQKENIIDESGMPKERFSAEFPKEGPSILRIQQVVRGDSAAYFCASSPTSGYEQYFGPGTRLTVT.

The chain has TRBV6-5 and TRBJ1-1; 7 bases are a match to TRBD1. This CDR3 is built from 15 residues. Germline CDR1 MNHEY, CDR2 SVGAGI. V lost 8 bases to trimming and J lost 6 bases; unmatched junction nucleotides: 15. The CDR3: CASGRARGTGSEAFF. The CDR3 DNA reads TGTGCCAGCGGGCGGGCCAGGGGGACCGGGTCTGAAGCTTTCTTT.

The rearrangement joins TRBV5-1 to TRBJ2-5; 7 bases line up with TRBD1. This CDR3 region has 17 residues. CDR1 and CDR2 from the germline V gene are SGHRS and YFSETQ. The junction had 14 bases not matched to a gene; V was cut back by 1 base and J by 5 bases. The CDR3: CASSLITGTDLWETQYF. For the CDR3, the DNA is TGCGCCAGCAGCTTGATAACCGGGACAGATCTCTGGGAGACCCAGTACTTC.

This sequence joins TRBV15 and TRBJ1-3; D is possibly TRBD1 (5 bases). This CDR3 has 14 amino acids. The germline CDR1 and CDR2 sequences are LNHNV and YYDKDF (reference sequence). V gave up 3 bases and J gave up 0 bases, with 6 bases separating them. The CDR3 here is CATSSRVSGNTIYF. The CDR3 nucleotides read TGTGCCACCAGCAGCAGGGTCTCTGGAAACACCATATATTTT.

V usage is TRBV7-9 and J usage is TRBJ2-3; D possibly corresponds to TRBD1 (6 bases). The CDR3 sequence is 15 residues long. Germline assignment: CDR1 SEHNR and CDR2 FQNEAQ (reference sequence). V lost 2 bases, J lost 3 bases, and 12 bases lay in between. The CDR3 region is CASSLRDGTTDTQYF. CDR3 in DNA: TGTGCCAGCAGCTTAAGAGATGGGACAACAGATACGCAGTATTTT.

In DNA, the CDR3 is TGTGCCAGCAGCTTTGGCAGGGTCCTTTCCGGGGAGCTGTTTTTT. Translating it yields CASSFGRVLSGELFF. This sequence joins TRBV11-2 and TRBJ2-2; TRBD1 is a possible D gene (5 bases). Germline V lookup: CDR1 SGHAT, CDR2 FQNNGV. This CDR3 has 15 amino acids. Trimming pared 3 bases from V and 6 bases from J, leaving 14 bases between.

The chain uses TRBV28 and TRBJ1-5; D unclear. Germline-derived CDR1 and CDR2 are MDHEN and SYDVKM. Trimming took off 1 base at V and 2 bases at J, with 6 bases between the two ends. The CDR3 has 14 residues. The CDR3 DNA follows: TGTGCCAGCAGTTTATCCTTCGGCAATCAGCCCCAGCATTTT. Amino acid sequence: CASSLSFGNQPQHF.

V gene TRBV6-5 combines with J gene TRBJ2-7; TRBD1 is a possible D gene (6 bases). The CDR3 extends over 11 amino acids. Per the germline V gene, CDR1 is MNHEY and CDR2 is SVGAGI. V shed 10 bases and J shed 4 bases, with 11 bases lying between them. In nucleotides, the CDR3 is TGTGCCATCGGGACATCTTACGAGCAGTACTTC. Protein product: CAIGTSYEQYF.

The chain couples TRBV27 to TRBJ2-7; 7 nucleotides match TRBD1. The CDR3 extends over 14 amino acids. J lost 2 bases, V lost 6 bases, and 7 bases had no gene match. Germline V gene sequence: CDR1 MNHEY, CDR2 SMNVEV (reference sequence). The CDR3 protein is CASRKGTVTYEQYF. In DNA form, the CDR3 reads TGTGCCAGCAGGAAAGGGACAGTGACCTACGAGCAGTACTTC.

This clone was seen a handful of times. This chain connects TRBV11-2 to TRBJ1-6; a weak D match, TRBD1 (6 bases). Trimming took 5 bases from V and 8 from J, leaving 10 bases between them. Germline CDR1 reads SGHAT; CDR2 reads FQNNGV. The CDR3 is 13 residues long. The CDR3: CASSTGQYSPLHF. The CDR3 region has the DNA TGTGCCAGCAGCACCGGACAGTATTCACCCCTCCACTTT.

This chain connects TRBV27 to TRBJ1-1; TRBD1 might be the D (5 bases). CDR1 MNHEY and CDR2 SMNVEV come from the germline V gene (reference sequence). This CDR3 has 16 residues. Trimming left V 4 bases short and J 6 bases short, with 21 bases between. The DNA of the CDR3 is TGTGCCAGCAGTTCACTCCCAGGGTGGGTTAATGCTGAAGCTTTCTTT. Translating gives CASSSLPGWVNAEAFF.

In regard to this clone: Other DNA variants within this sample encode the same CDR3. This chain joins TRBV20-1 and TRBJ1-5, with D hard to call. The CDR3 is made up of 13 amino acids. The V end was cut by 3 bases, the J end by 3 bases, with 9 bases between. Germline values: CDR1 DFQATT, CDR2 SNEGSKA (reference sequence). CDR3 nucleotides: TGCAGTGCTAGTCCCGGTCCCAATCAGCCCCAGCATTTT. This translates into CSASPGPNQPQHF.